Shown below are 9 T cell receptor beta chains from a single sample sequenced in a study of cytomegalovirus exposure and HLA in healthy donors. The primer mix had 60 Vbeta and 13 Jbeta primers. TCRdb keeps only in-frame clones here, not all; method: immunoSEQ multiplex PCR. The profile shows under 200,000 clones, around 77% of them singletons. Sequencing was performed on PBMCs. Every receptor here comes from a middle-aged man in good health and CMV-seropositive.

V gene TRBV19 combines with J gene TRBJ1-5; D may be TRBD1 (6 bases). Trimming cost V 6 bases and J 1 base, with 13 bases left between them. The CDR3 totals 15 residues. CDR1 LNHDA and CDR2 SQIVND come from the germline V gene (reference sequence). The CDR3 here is CASSLTTGSNQPQHF. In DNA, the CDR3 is TGTGCCAGTAGCCTGACGACAGGCAGCAATCAGCCCCAGCATTTT.

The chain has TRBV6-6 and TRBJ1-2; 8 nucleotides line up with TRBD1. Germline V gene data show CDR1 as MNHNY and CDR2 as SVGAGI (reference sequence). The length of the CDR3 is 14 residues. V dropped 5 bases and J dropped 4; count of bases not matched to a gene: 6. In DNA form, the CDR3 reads TGTGCCAGCAGTGACAGGGGCCTTTCCTATGGCTACACCTTC. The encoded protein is CASSDRGLSYGYTF.

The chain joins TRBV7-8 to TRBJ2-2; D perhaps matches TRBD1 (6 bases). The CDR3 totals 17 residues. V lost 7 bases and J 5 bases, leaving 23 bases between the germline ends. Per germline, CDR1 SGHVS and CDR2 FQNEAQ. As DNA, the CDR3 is TGTGCCAGCACCTTCGCAACCTACAGGGCCCGGACCGGGGAGCTGTTTTTT. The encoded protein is CASTFATYRARTGELFF.

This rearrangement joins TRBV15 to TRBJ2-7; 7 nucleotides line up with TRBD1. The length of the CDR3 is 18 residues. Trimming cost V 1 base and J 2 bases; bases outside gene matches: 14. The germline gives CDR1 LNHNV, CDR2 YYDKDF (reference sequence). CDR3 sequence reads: CATSRAKDRVVSTYEQYF. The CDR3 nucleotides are TGTGCCACCAGCAGAGCCAAAGACAGGGTTGTCTCTACCTACGAGCAGTACTTC.

The CDR3 bases are TGTGCCAGCAGCTCCTCGCAGGGAACAGATACGCAGTATTTT. This encodes CASSSSQGTDTQYF. This sequence joins TRBV5-5 and TRBJ2-3; tentative D call: TRBD1 (5 bases). Germline V CDR1 and CDR2: SGHKS, YYEKEE (reference sequence). Trimming left V 3 bases short and J 3 bases short, with 11 bases between. The CDR3 spans 14 residues.

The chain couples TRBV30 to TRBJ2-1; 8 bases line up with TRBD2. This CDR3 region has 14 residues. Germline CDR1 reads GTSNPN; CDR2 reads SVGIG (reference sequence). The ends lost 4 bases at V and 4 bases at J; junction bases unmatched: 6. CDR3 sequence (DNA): TGTGCCTGGACGGGGCTAGCGGGTTACAATGAGCAGTTCTTC. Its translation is CAWTGLAGYNEQFF.

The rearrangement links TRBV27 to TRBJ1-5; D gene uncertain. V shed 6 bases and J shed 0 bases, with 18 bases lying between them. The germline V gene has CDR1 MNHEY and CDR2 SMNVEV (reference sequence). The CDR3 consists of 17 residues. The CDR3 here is CASSLNPGAYSNQPQHF. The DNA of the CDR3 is TGTGCCAGCAGCCTCAACCCCGGAGCATATAGCAATCAGCCCCAGCATTTT.

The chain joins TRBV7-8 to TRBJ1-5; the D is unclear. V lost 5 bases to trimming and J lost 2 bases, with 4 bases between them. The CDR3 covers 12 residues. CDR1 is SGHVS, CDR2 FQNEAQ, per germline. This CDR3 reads CASSSGNQPQHF. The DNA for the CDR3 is TGTGCCAGCAGCAGCGGCAATCAGCCCCAGCATTTT.

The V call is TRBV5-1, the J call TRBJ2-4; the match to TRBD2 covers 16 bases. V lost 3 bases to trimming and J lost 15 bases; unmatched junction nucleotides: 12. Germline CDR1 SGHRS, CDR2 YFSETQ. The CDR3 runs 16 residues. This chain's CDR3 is CASSSAGTSGGAPGYF. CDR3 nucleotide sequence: TGCGCCAGCAGCTCCGCCGGGACTAGCGGGGGGGCACCCGGGTACTTC.